This note documents a single T cell receptor beta chain sequence. CDR1 SNHLY and CDR2 FYNNEI come from the germline V gene. Trimming cost V 5 bases and J 5 bases; bases outside gene matches: 6. The CDR3 runs 15 residues. The entry originates in a study of blood T cell repertoires in COVID-19. Study in general: Acute-phase and convalescent COVID-19 samples originated in the United States, Italy and Spain. T cells, B-cell-depleted T cells, or PBMCs provided the cDNA or gDNA that served as material.

Methods used by the authors: Amplification with reference gene primers provided the estimates of nucleated cell counts. TCRdb's table, derived via immunoSEQ multiplex PCR, lists solely in-frame clones and lacks some. The V and J calls and the clone size are those of that table, but D and trimming were determined from the DNA. The sample gives about 200,000 clones, 85% to 90% of which show up once; 0.7% to 0.85% is in the top ten. The sequence derives from a woman in her 70s with acute or convalescent COVID-19. The chain links TRBV2 to TRBJ2-5, with TRBD2 identical over 12 bases. The specimen was peripheral blood. In nucleotides, the CDR3 is TGTGCCAGCAGTTTGACTAGCGGGAGAAGGGAGACCCAGTACTTC. Residues: CASSLTSGRRETQYF.